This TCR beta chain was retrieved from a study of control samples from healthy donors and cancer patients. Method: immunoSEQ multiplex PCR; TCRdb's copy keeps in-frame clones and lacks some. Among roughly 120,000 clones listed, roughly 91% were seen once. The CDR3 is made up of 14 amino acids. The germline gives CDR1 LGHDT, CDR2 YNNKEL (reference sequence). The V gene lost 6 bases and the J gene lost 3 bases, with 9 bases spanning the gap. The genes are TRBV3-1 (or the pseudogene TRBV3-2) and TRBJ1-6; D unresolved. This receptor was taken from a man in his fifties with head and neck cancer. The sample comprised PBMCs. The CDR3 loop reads CASSPTVYNSPLHF. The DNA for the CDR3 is TGTGCCAGCAGTCCTACAGTCTATAATTCACCCCTCCACTTT.